This T cell receptor (beta chain) was sequenced for a study of OX40 agonist ivuxolimab in advanced cancers. At the level of the study: Prior anti-PD-1, anti-PD-L1 or anti-CTLA-4 therapy did not bar entry, and about 40% had some. General study findings and limits: People who partly responded at 0.1-3.0 mg/kg had some of the least clonal expansion seen. In CD8+ T cells, expanded clones were on average more numerous than in CD4+. The investigators did not determine what antigen specificity the expanded peripheral T cells had.

The assay was immunoSEQ multiplex PCR, and TCRdb's table has in-frame clones only and misses some. The sample lists fewer than 70,000 clones; approximately 90% were seen once. This clone appeared once. The antigen remains undetermined. Germline V gene sequence: CDR1 MGHRA, CDR2 YSYEKL. V gave up 0 bases and J gave up 0 bases; unmatched junction bases: 9. The CDR3 is 20 amino acids. This chain connects TRBV4-1 to TRBJ2-6; 9 bases fit TRBD1. The sample in question was CD4+ or CD8+ T cells sorted from blood, obtained in a trial of the OX40 agonist ivuxolimab. This sequence was found in an adult with an advanced solid tumor such as melanoma, head and neck, liver or kidney cancer. CDR3 coding DNA: TGCGCCAGCAGCCAAGATGACCCGGGACAGGGATACTCTGGGGCCAACGTCCTGACTTTC. Residues: CASSQDDPGQGYSGANVLTF.